This T cell receptor beta chain appears in the sequencing data of a study of TIL therapy for anti-PD-1-resistant metastatic lung cancer. Study as a whole: Tumors carried a median roughly 1.5 non-synonymous mutations per megabase.

The ends lost 6 bases at V and 1 base at J; junction bases unmatched: 5. In germline, CDR1 is SQVTM, CDR2 ANQGSEA. The CDR3 extends over 13 amino acids. This was the immunoSEQ v3 assay. Repertoires were generated with immunoSEQ multiplex PCR, while TCRdb's copy carries only in-frame clones and drops some. The table has tens of thousands of clones, 87% seen once. Time point given: pre-treatment sample, taken before nivolumab and TIL therapy. J is TRBJ1-1 and V is TRBV29-1; 7 nucleotides agree with TRBD1. Sample: blood, taken at baseline. The source of this sequence is a person aged 25 to 79 with non-small cell lung cancer. In DNA, the CDR3 is TGCAGCGTCGAGGGGACAGCGAACACTGAAGCTTTCTTT. Amino acids: CSVEGTANTEAFF.